Listed below are T cell receptor beta chains from one sample, sequenced in a study of T cell responses to AZD1222 COVID-19 vaccine. Here immunoSEQ multiplex PCR was the method, and the copy in TCRdb shows in-frame clones only, minus some. This sample lists 150,000 or so clones; its ten largest clones have about 2.2%. Sequenced material: peripheral blood. The origin of the receptors is an adult in good health. Both conserved end residues are part of each CDR3.

v_call cdr3_length cdr3_aa
TRBV4-1 14 CASSSRDNTGELFF
TRBV2 15 CASSELMASGQTQYF
TRBV10-2 16 CASTSLTAANTGELFF
TRBV5-5 16 CASSGDPPGSYNEQFF
TRBV27 14 CASSSWTGALEQYF
TRBV28 16 CASSPISTSGQETQYF
TRBV2 15 CASSEEEGYASPLHF
TRBV28 15 CASSLPGGANYGYTF
TRBV6-2/TRBV6-3 14 CASSTPPYTGELFF
TRBV6-4 16 CASSDSSDRVTDTQYF
TRBV7-3 15 CASSPGDFGNYGYTF
TRBV3-1/TRBV3-2 16 CASSRSPGQVKFGYTF
TRBV7-9 18 CASSPYRGDSNFRETQYF
TRBV6-6 15 CASSYFQGGNHGYTF
TRBV5-1 14 CASSSGQVPPEQYF
TRBV6-2/TRBV6-3 12 CASSSGISGYTF
TRBV14 15 CASSQDRWSGEKLFF
TRBV2 14 CASSEQGESYEQFF
TRBV18 16 CASSPVGQGANYGYTF
TRBV18 14 CASSGLNSNQPQHF
TRBV12-3/TRBV12-4 13 CASGWESYNEQFF
TRBV18 14 CASQLRGTPGEAFF
TRBV11-3 14 CASSLGPRRFEAFF
TRBV12-3/TRBV12-4 13 CASSLGRAGEAFF
TRBV30 15 CAWTLAGVPNYGYTF
TRBV19 13 CASSNTASTEAFF
TRBV24-1 12 CATAHGSTEAFF
TRBV14 16 CASSHGTGGPYNEQFF
TRBV19 15 CASSIEQGRTGELFF
TRBV9 14 CASSVFDREGEQYF
TRBV19 14 CASSGSRDRAGYTF
TRBV7-2 14 CASSLVGDGTEAFF
TRBV5-1 14 CASSLVLYSNEQYF
TRBV28 14 CASSLRRSGNTIYF
TRBV27 14 CASSLRPGNNEQFF
TRBV19 13 CASSIEVPGEAFF
TRBV15 13 CATSREYRETQYF
TRBV5-6 16 CASSLGRSMGNTEAFF
TRBV18 15 CASSPRGALNTEAFF
TRBV19 16 CASSIGAGTLNYGYTF
TRBV27 13 CASSWTANYGYTF
TRBV5-1 15 CASRARTGGSYEQYF
TRBV11-3 17 CASSRVTGRNRNTEAFF
TRBV28 16 CASSLWVRGLSYGYTF
TRBV4-1 12 CASSLPVGGAFF
TRBV28 16 CASSRDRGYSNQPQHF
TRBV15 15 CATSSPYRTTNGYTF
TRBV28 13 CASTAGQVYGYTF
TRBV7-6 16 CASSLAEGRGQVGYTF
TRBV10-3 14 CAISGAATNEKLFF
TRBV6-5 12 CASTVPNEKLFF
TRBV28 15 CASSKSTGRNTEAFF
TRBV5-4 15 CASSPGAASDSPLHF
TRBV28 18 CASRPFRAGSSFTYEQYF
TRBV5-6 14 CASSFRQLNQPQHF
TRBV27 12 CASSFLSGELFF
TRBV30 14 CAWSGGLAGGEQYF